What follows describes a single TCR beta chain. The antigen this receptor binds is unknown. No clone much larger than this one lies a single base away; base qualities are absent. This sample was included in a study of shared clonotypes between healthy human individuals (dated by TCRdb to 2018 to 2020). Concerning the study at large: A couple of women and a few men aged 18 to 49 years were included in the cohort. Each donor's leukapheresis produced roughly between roughly 0.85 and 9 billion PBMCs. The study deeply sequenced blood TCR repertoires of five healthy adults to estimate repertoire size and the extent of clonotype sharing between individuals. To increase sequencing depth and limit assay-specific biases, TCR repertoire library preparation and sequencing were carried out by different laboratories using diverse techniques. Per donor, three plates each were used for CD4 naive and CD4 memory, two for CD8 naive, and one for CD8 memory.

The CDR3 contains 15 residues, cysteine and phenylalanine counted. The only DNA kept is the CDR3, 45 bases in frame from the first base. Reading the germline V gene gives CDR1 MDHEN and CDR2 SYDVKM. V and J are truncated by 3 bases and 5 bases respectively, leaving an intervening sequence of 14 bases. Results and caveats for the whole study, not just this receptor: Clonotypes shared by all four sorted-subset donors showed higher generation probabilities than non-shared clonotypes. Pairwise subsampling led to the expectation that sequencing depth would affect the degree of clonotype sharing among donors. Sampling was limited to blood, and TCR repertoires in tissue likely differ from TCR repertoires in blood. Because the study included a small number of donors, the genetic and exposure-history diversity represented was limited. Across a few donors, roughly 5% of naive CD4, 3% to 4% of naive CD8, around 2.5% of memory CD4, and 0.4% of memory CD8 clonotypes were shared. Estimated clonotype richness was generally larger for naive than for memory subsets. Incomplete sequencing was indicated by rarefaction of sorted-subset datasets, despite the large sequencing depth.

Using the deep immunoSEQ assay, TCR CDR3 regions were amplified from genomic DNA by multiplex PCR. Genomic DNA extracted from each cell subset was distributed evenly over all wells of several immunoSEQ 96-well plates, and each plate served as one replicate. For sorted subsets, 200 to 250 ng of genomic DNA, equivalent to around 30,000 T cell genomes, went into each replicate PCR. The purified libraries were quantified using a Qubit 3.0 fluorometer, sized with a Bioanalyzer 2100, and then quantified again using the KAPA Library Quantification kit. Every immunoSEQ 96-well plate was sequenced on a dedicated single-read 150-cycle Illumina NextSeq 550 flow cell. In the original analysis: Because only junctional sequences without quality scores were contained in the immunoSEQ output, filtering matching that applied to full-length reads could not be performed. To assign V/J genes and CDR3, sequences were annotated against IMGT germline references using PyIR, a Python wrapper for IgBLAST v1.9. Reads with weak V/J assignments (E-value above 1e-6), missing CDR3, stop codons, out-of-frame junctions, or ambiguous translated residues were removed. V3J clonotypes were defined as sequences sharing an identical inferred V gene, J gene, and CDR3 amino acid sequence. The percentage overlap between two repertoires was calculated by dividing the number of shared unique clonotypes by the size of the smaller repertoire. Repertoire richness was assessed with RTK rarefaction, the Chao1 estimator, and Recon v2.1 estimates of unobserved clonotypes. Generation probabilities were computed with OLGA for all TCRbeta clonotypes obtained by the gDNA method from four donors. TCRdb retrieved this table from immuneACCESS and kept in-frame rearrangements only. Not all clones are present; in checked studies, unresolved V genes account for under half, and no reason is known for the remainder. From that table come the V and J calls and clone size; the DNA was used to work out D and trimming. This sample comprises approximately 710,000 clones, 90% of them detected only once. Of the sample, less than 40% falls within the top ten clones.

Donors were healthy HIV-negative adults with no recently reported acute infections or vaccinations. Every donor was a Caucasian adult living in Nashville, Tennessee, USA. The CD8 memory samples were a combination of magnetically selected CD45RO+ cells and CCR7-negative CD45RA+ effector memory (TemRA) cells. Blood was collected by leukapheresis, and PBMCs were isolated by Ficoll-Histopaque density gradient centrifugation and then cryopreserved in liquid nitrogen vapor phase. Purity and quantity of every magnetically sorted T cell population were checked by analytical flow cytometry. Each sorted fraction had its genomic DNA isolated and then quantified by UV absorbance on a Nanodrop 2000c.

The sample consisted of memory CD8+ T cells from PBMCs. Sample cell subset or site, as interpreted from the label and publication: CD45RO+ cells pooled with CCR7-negative TemRA cells. In this chain, TRBV28 is recombined with TRBJ1-3, with no confident D gene call. This TCR was sampled from a young man in good health. Some clones in this sample may be carry-over from other donors' samples. The DNA sequence follows: TGTGCCAGCAGTTTGCCGAGGGAAAACCGAAACACCATATATTTT. The encoded protein is CASSLPRENRNTIYF.